The rows below give T cell receptor beta chains drawn from one sample of a study of T cell repertoires in cytomegalovirus infection. TCRdb called the reads again in MiXCR, with one record for every CDR3 protein. The repertoire holds some 800,000 distinct CDR3 sequences, 32% seen once, with around 12% in the top ten. The antigens for these receptors are not known. The input for sequencing was cultured CD8+ T cells from PBMCs, taken from culture after CMV antigen stimulation. These receptors were obtained from a human donor in good health (CMV status not recorded). Some clones in this sample may be carry-over from other donors' samples. CDR3s include the opening cysteine and the closing phenylalanine or tryptophan. A D gene is named only where the DNA matches it firmly. Clone size is not always given. Where it is, it says once, few, many or a class for expanded clones.

cdr3_nt cdr3_aa v_call d_call j_call clone_size
TGTGCCAGCCGCCAAGACTATGGCTACACCTTC CASRQDYGYTF TRBV19 NA TRBJ1-2 NA
TGCGCCAGCAGCCAAGATGGAAAGCGGGGCACAGATACGCAGTATTTT CASSQDGKRGTDTQYF TRBV4-3 NA TRBJ2-3 NA
TGTGCCACCAGTGACCTTAGTAGTCCGGTCGGGGAGCTGTTTTTT CATSDLSSPVGELFF TRBV24-1 NA TRBJ2-2 NA
TGTGCCAGCAGCTTATTAGCGGGGAGACTCTTCAATGAGCAGTTCTTC CASSLLAGRLFNEQFF TRBV7-6 TRBD2 TRBJ2-1 few
TGCAGCGGGGACCGCCCGACCTACAATGAGCAGTTCTTC CSGDRPTYNEQFF TRBV20-1 NA TRBJ2-1 few
TGTGCCAGCAGCTTAGGGCAGGGGGCCGCCTTCACTGAAGCTTTCTTT CASSLGQGAAFTEAFF TRBV7-6 TRBD1 TRBJ1-1 many
TGTGCCAGCAGTTTATTGGAAGGGGGCCCGTTGGGGCAGTACTTC CASSLLEGGPLGQYF TRBV27 TRBD1 TRBJ2-7 NA
TGCGCCAGCAGCCAAGAGGCCTTAGGCAATGAGCAGTTCTTC CASSQEALGNEQFF TRBV4-1 NA TRBJ2-1 NA
TGTGCCAGCAGTTACTCCGGGACAGGGAATGAGCAGTTCTTC CASSYSGTGNEQFF TRBV6-5 TRBD1 TRBJ2-1 few
TGCGCCAGCAGCCAGGTTGTAGGCGCATGGTATGGCTACACCTTC CASSQVVGAWYGYTF TRBV4-3 NA TRBJ1-2 few
TGTGCCAGCAGTCTTGGGACCGGGCCGCCTACGAATTCACCCCTCCACTTT CASSLGTGPPTNSPLHF TRBV12-3/TRBV12-4 NA TRBJ1-6 NA
TGTGCCAGCGGGGGTAGTAGAGGCAATGAGCAGTTCTTC CASGGSRGNEQFF TRBV28 NA TRBJ2-1 NA
TGTGCCAGCAGTCCCTTCAGGGGGCTGAACACTGAAGCTTTCTTT CASSPFRGLNTEAFF TRBV6-6 TRBD1 TRBJ1-1 NA
TGTGCCAGCAGCTTAGGACTTAAGCAGGGGGTCAATCAGCCCCAGCATTTT CASSLGLKQGVNQPQHF TRBV7-4 TRBD1 TRBJ1-5 NA
TGTGCCAGCAGCTCGGGACTAGCGGCCGAGCAGTACTTC CASSSGLAAEQYF TRBV7-2 TRBD2 TRBJ2-7 NA
TGCAGTGCTAGCCCCGGGCGGGGCTACACCTTC CSASPGRGYTF TRBV20-1 NA TRBJ1-2 NA